The 25 T cell receptor beta chains below were found in one sample sequenced in a study of beta chain features in type 1 diabetes. What was sequenced were expressed TCRB transcripts, since all of the isolated RNA had been reverse transcribed. The table came from immunoSEQ multiplex PCR; TCRdb's copy has only in-frame clones and leaves some out. The data hold tens of thousands of clones, with about 65% observed a single time. Sequenced material: Tregs from blood. These receptors came from a woman aged 25 to 39 in good health.

The chain is built from TRBV5-6 and TRBJ2-4, with 7 positions matching TRBD2. Germline lookup yields CDR1 SGHDT and CDR2 YYEEEE. The CDR3 covers 13 residues. V gave up 3 bases and J gave up 7 bases; unmatched junction bases: 4. CDR3 nucleotide sequence: TGTGCCAGCAGCTGGGGGGGGAGCAACATTCAGTACTTC. It yields the protein CASSWGGSNIQYF.

The chain joins TRBV1 to TRBJ2-4; the table assigns TRBD2, which was not confirmed against the DNA. TRBV1 is reported as a pseudogene. The CDR3 sequence is 19 residues long. As DNA, the CDR3 is TGCACCAGCAGCCCCCGGCTAGCGGGGAGAGGCCTAGCCAAAAACATTCAGTACTTC. This gives the protein CTSSPRLAGRGLAKNIQYF.

This clone has only one observation. The chain recombines TRBV18 with TRBJ2-7; 8 nucleotides agree with TRBD1. Germline CDR1 is KGHSH and CDR2 is LQKENI. The CDR3 runs 15 residues. J lost 3 bases, V lost 6 bases, and 10 bases had no gene match. The CDR3 DNA is TGTGCCAGCTCTCTGGGGACAGGAGGGAACTACGAGCAGTACTTC. Translated: CASSLGTGGNYEQYF.

The rearrangement uses TRBV5-1 and TRBJ2-7; TRBD2 agrees at 11 bases. The CDR3 consists of 16 residues. V gave up 1 base and J gave up 3 bases; unmatched junction bases: 6. CDR1 is SGHRS, CDR2 YFSETQ, per germline. CDR3 region: CASSLTSGRNGYEQYF. DNA of the CDR3: TGCGCCAGCAGCTTGACTAGCGGGAGAAACGGCTACGAGCAGTACTTC.

This clone was seen a handful of times. This sequence joins TRBV29-1 and TRBJ2-7; 9 bases map to TRBD1. CDR1 is SQVTM, CDR2 ANQGSEA, per germline. With 7 bases clipped from V and 2 bases from J, the junction kept 9 bases outside the gene matches. CDR3 length: 14 amino acids. The CDR3 loop reads CSASTGGTAYEQYF. Here the CDR3 DNA reads TGCAGCGCATCGACAGGGGGGACAGCCTACGAGCAGTACTTC.

On this clone itself: Germline and junction disagree at one end, which may indicate a read error. The chain recombines TRBV7-7 with TRBJ1-5; 7 positions match TRBD1. Germline CDR1 is SSHAT and CDR2 is FNYEAQ (reference sequence). This CDR3 spans 14 amino acids. CDR3: CASSEQGRNQPQHF. The CDR3 DNA sequence: TGTGCTAGCAGCGAACAGGGGCGCAATCAGCCCCAGCATTTT.

The chain couples TRBV7-2 to TRBJ2-3, with D possibly matching TRBD2 (5 bases). The CDR3 has 15 amino acids. Germline V CDR1 and CDR2: SGHTA, FQGNSA. Trimming stripped 3 bases from V and 0 bases from J, with 10 bases between. Here the CDR3 reads CASSFLTGSTDTQYF. Written as DNA, the CDR3 is TGTGCCAGCAGCTTCTTAACGGGGAGCACAGATACGCAGTATTTT.

The CDR3: CASSLWRESGNQPQHF. In DNA, the CDR3 is TGTGCCAGCAGTTTATGGCGGGAAAGCGGCAATCAGCCCCAGCATTTT. The chain is built from TRBV28 and TRBJ1-5; D not resolved. This CDR3 has 16 amino acids. Between the trimmed V and J ends, which lost 0 bases and 2 bases, there was a span of 11 bases. Germline V lookup: CDR1 MDHEN, CDR2 SYDVKM.

This sequence joins TRBV5-1 and TRBJ2-7, with a possible D match to TRBD2 (6 bases). CDR3 size: 15 residues. Germline CDR1 is SGHRS and CDR2 is YFSETQ. V lost 4 bases and J lost 3, with 17 bases in between. The CDR3 loop reads CASSADIGRSYEQYF. CDR3 coding DNA: TGCGCCAGCAGCGCCGACATAGGGAGGAGCTACGAGCAGTACTTC.

This sequence joins TRBV5-6 and TRBJ1-1, with D hard to call. V gave up 2 bases and J gave up 6 bases, with 8 bases separating them. CDR1 and CDR2 (germline): SGHDT, YYEEEE. The CDR3 runs to 12 residues. This chain's CDR3 is CASSLWASEAFF. DNA for the CDR3: TGTGCCAGCAGCTTATGGGCATCTGAAGCTTTCTTT.

A remark on this clone: One end of the junction does not line up with germline, which may come from a read error. This chain connects TRBV7-2 to TRBJ2-7; D is possibly TRBD2 (5 bases). The CDR3 consists of 15 residues. CDR1 is SGHTA, CDR2 FQGNSA, per germline. The chain's CDR3 is CASSQDARDSYEQYF. For the CDR3, the DNA is TGCGCCAGCAGCCAAGATGCACGGGACTCCTACGAGCAGTACTTC.

J is TRBJ1-1 and V is TRBV7-2; D perhaps matches TRBD1 (6 bases). V lost 3 bases to trimming and J lost 0 bases, with 14 bases between them. This CDR3 region has 16 residues. The germline V gene has CDR1 SGHTA and CDR2 FQGNSA. CDR3 nucleotide sequence: TGTGCCAGCAGCTTTCCGACAGGAGCCATGAACACTGAAGCTTTCTTT. Translating it yields CASSFPTGAMNTEAFF.

The genes are TRBV5-1 and TRBJ2-2, with 7 bases matching TRBD2. The CDR3 runs 16 residues. Germline CDR1 SGHRS, CDR2 YFSETQ. J lost 7 bases, V lost 7 bases, and 16 bases had no gene match. The CDR3 spells CASGLWEGRFGGELFF. CDR3 coding DNA: TGCGCCAGCGGCCTGTGGGAGGGCCGTTTCGGCGGGGAGCTGTTTTTT. Full variable domain (remainder filled in from reference TRBV5-1 and TRBJ2-2): KAGVTQTPRYLIKTRGQQVTLSCSPISGHRSVSWYQQTPGQGLQFLFEYFSETQRNKGNFPGRFSGRQFSNSRSEMNVSTLELGDSALYLCASGLWEGRFGGELFFGEGSRLTVL.

This clone turned up a few times. The CDR3 here is CASSSLAGDQPQHF. The CDR3 region has the DNA TGTGCCAGCAGCTCGCTCGCGGGGGATCAGCCCCAGCATTTT. The genes are TRBV7-9 and TRBJ1-5, with D perhaps TRBD1 (5 bases). Germline V gene sequence: CDR1 SEHNR, CDR2 FQNEAQ (reference sequence). Trimming stripped 4 bases from V and 5 bases from J, with 12 bases between. This CDR3 contains 14 residues.

This sequence joins TRBV27 and TRBJ2-7; TRBD2 aligns across 7 bases. Germline values: CDR1 MNHEY, CDR2 SMNVEV (reference sequence). The trim removed 3 bases at V and 7 bases at J, leaving 9 bases unmatched. There are 14 residues in the CDR3. This chain's CDR3 is CASSLAGEWHEQYF. CDR3 coding DNA: TGTGCCAGCAGTTTGGCGGGAGAATGGCATGAGCAGTACTTC.

V gene TRBV30 combines with J gene TRBJ2-7; D might be TRBD1 (5 bases). Germline V gives CDR1 GTSNPN, CDR2 SVGIG (reference sequence). With 2 bases removed from V and 6 bases from J, the gap between germline ends came to 11 bases. CDR3 length equals 12 residues. This CDR3 is CAWSPGIPEQYF. CDR3 nucleotide sequence: TGTGCCTGGAGTCCAGGGATTCCCGAGCAGTACTTC.

As concerns this clone: This sample also contains other DNA sequences that code for the same CDR3. The J gene is TRBJ2-6, the V gene TRBV27, with 11 bases that match TRBD1. Trimming cost V 8 bases and J 3 bases; bases outside gene matches: 9. The germline V gene encodes CDR1 MNHEY and CDR2 SMNVEV (reference sequence). CDR3 size: 17 residues. CDR3 nucleotides: TGTGCCAGCCGGCCGGACAGGGGGCCTCGTGGGGCCAACGTCCTGACTTTC. This gives the protein CASRPDRGPRGANVLTF.

This sequence joins TRBV28 and TRBJ1-5, with D tentatively TRBD1 (6 bases). The CDR3 is made up of 15 amino acids. Germline CDR1 and CDR2: MDHEN and SYDVKM. Trimming pared 8 bases from V and 6 bases from J, leaving 20 bases between. In DNA form, the CDR3 reads TGTGCCAGCCGGCCAAACCAGGGGTACAGTCAGCCCCAGCATTTT. Translation gives CASRPNQGYSQPQHF.

Details on this clone: At one end the junction does not follow the germline gene, possibly because of a read error. The chain carries TRBV7-9 and TRBJ2-7; 8 nucleotides align to TRBD2. This CDR3 spans 16 amino acids. The germline CDR1 and CDR2 sequences are SEHNR and FQNEAQ (reference sequence). The CDR3 region has the DNA TGTGCCAGCAGCTTAGCTCAAACTAGCGGCTCCTACGGGCAGTACTTC. The encoded protein is CASSLAQTSGSYGQYF.

The V call is TRBV30, the J call TRBJ1-2; D might be TRBD1 (6 bases). Trimming cost V 3 bases and J 2 bases, with 16 bases left between them. Germline CDR1 reads GTSNPN; CDR2 reads SVGIG (reference sequence). The CDR3 is 15 residues long. The CDR3 nucleotides read TGTGCCTGGAGCCTAAAACGACAGGTGAACTATGGCTACACCTTC. It yields the protein CAWSLKRQVNYGYTF.

This clone has a handful of counts. This sequence joins TRBV18 and TRBJ1-4, with D possibly TRBD1 on 5 matching bases. The germline gives CDR1 KGHSH, CDR2 LQKENI. The V end was cut by 5 bases, the J end by 0 bases, with 13 bases between. The CDR3 contains 16 residues. CDR3 sequence (DNA): TGTGCCAGCTCATCGGCTACAGGAGCAACTAATGAAAAACTGTTTTTT. It yields the protein CASSSATGATNEKLFF.

The chain links TRBV18 to TRBJ2-7; 11 nucleotides match TRBD1. The ends lost 4 bases at V and 7 bases at J; junction bases unmatched: 12. CDR1 is KGHSH and CDR2 is LQKENI in the germline V gene. The CDR3 has 16 residues. CDR3 in amino acids: CASSLNPGQGAREQYF. The DNA of the CDR3 is TGTGCCAGCTCACTAAACCCCGGACAGGGGGCTCGTGAGCAGTACTTC. Full variable domain (rest looked up from reference TRBV18 and TRBJ2-7): NAGVMQNPRHLVRRRGQEARLRCSPMKGHSHVYWYRQLPEEGLKFMVYLQKENIIDESGMPKERFSAEFPKEGPSILRIQQVVRGDSAAYFCASSLNPGQGAREQYFGPGTRLTVT.

This chain uses TRBV15 with TRBJ2-5, with 10 bases that match TRBD1. Germline values: CDR1 LNHNV, CDR2 YYDKDF (reference sequence). V trimming: 5 bases; J trimming: 5 bases; junction bases outside the gene matches: 5. The CDR3 totals 14 residues. The CDR3, as DNA: TGTGCCACCAGCGACAGGGGGCGCATGGAGACCCAGTACTTC. It translates to CATSDRGRMETQYF.

This clone showed up just a few times. This chain connects TRBV30 to TRBJ2-1, with TRBD2 identical over 10 bases. CDR1 is GTSNPN, CDR2 SVGIG, per germline (reference sequence). V trimming: 4 bases; J trimming: 9 bases; junction bases outside the gene matches: 3. The CDR3 runs 12 residues. DNA for the CDR3: TGTGCCTGGACTAGCGGGAGCTTTGAGCAGTTCTTC. This translates into CAWTSGSFEQFF.

The chain has TRBV15 and TRBJ1-1; perhaps TRBD1 as D (5 bases). The germline CDR1 and CDR2 sequences are LNHNV and YYDKDF (reference sequence). The CDR3 consists of 14 residues. The germline V and J ends were trimmed by 0 bases and 4 bases, with 9 bases remaining between them. The CDR3 sequence is CATSRDPRVTEAFF. The CDR3 DNA sequence: TGTGCCACCAGCAGAGATCCCAGGGTCACTGAAGCTTTCTTT.